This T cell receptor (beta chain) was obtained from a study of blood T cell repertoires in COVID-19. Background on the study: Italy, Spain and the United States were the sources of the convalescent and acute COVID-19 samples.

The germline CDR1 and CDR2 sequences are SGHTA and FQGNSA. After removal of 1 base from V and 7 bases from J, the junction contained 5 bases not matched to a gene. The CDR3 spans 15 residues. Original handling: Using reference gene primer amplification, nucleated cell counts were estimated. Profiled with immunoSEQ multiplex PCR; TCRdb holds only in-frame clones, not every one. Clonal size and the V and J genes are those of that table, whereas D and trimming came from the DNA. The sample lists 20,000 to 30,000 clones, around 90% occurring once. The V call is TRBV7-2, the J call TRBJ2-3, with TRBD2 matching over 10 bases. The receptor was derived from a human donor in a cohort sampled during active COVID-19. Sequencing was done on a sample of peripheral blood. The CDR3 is CASSLESGGANTQYF. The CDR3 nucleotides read TGTGCCAGCAGCTTAGAAAGCGGGGGGGCAAATACGCAGTATTTT.